This is a list of T cell receptor beta chains from one sample in a study of cytomegalovirus exposure and HLA in healthy donors. The protocol was immunoSEQ multiplex PCR, while the TCRdb copy is restricted to in-frame clones and leaves out a portion. The sample has 100,000 to 120,000 clones, roughly 72% seen once. Sequencing used PBMCs. The receptors here all came from a woman aged 35 to 49 in good health and CMV-seropositive. The CDR3 runs from the conserved cysteine through the conserved F or W. Each record gives: D gene, clone size, V gene, CDR3 length, J gene, CDR3 DNA, CDR3 protein. The D gene is left open where the match is weak. Size tells how often a clone was seen (once, few, many) or the class of an expanded clone, and some rows leave it out.

TRBD1	.	TRBV5-4	15	TRBJ2-3	TGTGCCAGCAGCCAGGACAGGGCAGGCACAGATACGCAGTATTTT	CASSQDRAGTDTQYF
TRBD2	.	TRBV29-1	15	TRBJ2-1	TGCAGCGTTGAACGTGGTAGCGGGGGCTACAATGAGCAGTTCTTC	CSVERGSGGYNEQFF
.	.	TRBV18	14	TRBJ1-5	TGTGCCAGCTCACCTCAGGGTTCCAATCAGCCCCAGCATTTT	CASSPQGSNQPQHF
.	few	TRBV2	13	TRBJ1-2	TGTGCCAGCAGTCGACTGGGGAGCTATGGCTACACCTTC	CASSRLGSYGYTF
TRBD1	.	TRBV9	15	TRBJ1-5	TGTGCCAGCAGCGTAGACGGACAGGACAATCAGCCCCAGCATTTT	CASSVDGQDNQPQHF
TRBD1	.	TRBV7-2	14	TRBJ1-2	TGTGCCAGCAGCTCGGGGGACAGGGCAGTTGGCTACACCTTC	CASSSGDRAVGYTF
TRBD1	.	TRBV7-8	15	TRBJ2-2	TGTGCCAGCAGCCTCAGACAGGGGCGAGGCGGGGAGCTGTTTTTT	CASSLRQGRGGELFF
.	.	TRBV2	11	TRBJ2-7	TGTGCCAGCAGTTTCCGCTACGAGCAGTACTTC	CASSFRYEQYF
.	once	TRBV7-9	17	TRBJ2-2	TGTGCCAGCAGCTTAAGGGCAACCCAGGGGAACACCGGGGAGCTGTTTTTT	CASSLRATQGNTGELFF
.	few	TRBV5-5	15	TRBJ1-2	TGCGCCAGCAGCCAAGAAGAGGGAAGGGTTTATGGCTACACCTTC	CASSQEEGRVYGYTF
TRBD2	.	TRBV4-2	15	TRBJ2-1	TGTGCCAGCAGCCAACGGGGGGACCACTACAATGAGCAGTTCTTC	CASSQRGDHYNEQFF
TRBD2	.	TRBV27	18	TRBJ2-1	TGTGCCAGCACTCTGGGGGGGGAAGCGGGAACCTTCTACAATGAGCAGTTCTTC	CASTLGGEAGTFYNEQFF
.	once	TRBV13	13	TRBJ1-1	TGTGCCAGCAGCTTAGTCTTTTACACTGAAGCTTTCTTT	CASSLVFYTEAFF
.	.	TRBV27	13	TRBJ1-2	TGTGCCAGCAGATTGACAGGAAGCTATGGCTACACCTTC	CASRLTGSYGYTF
TRBD1	few	TRBV4-3	13	TRBJ1-5	TGCGCCAGCAGCGGGACAGTAGGTCAGCCCCAGCATTTT	CASSGTVGQPQHF
TRBD2	.	TRBV11-2	17	TRBJ2-7	TGTGCCAGCAGCCCAGGGGCCACTAGCGGGCGACCCTACGAGCAGTACTTC	CASSPGATSGRPYEQYF
TRBD1	few	TRBV12-5	15	TRBJ1-5	TGTGCTAGTGGTCGGGACAGGAGTGGCAATCAGCCCCAGCATTTT	CASGRDRSGNQPQHF